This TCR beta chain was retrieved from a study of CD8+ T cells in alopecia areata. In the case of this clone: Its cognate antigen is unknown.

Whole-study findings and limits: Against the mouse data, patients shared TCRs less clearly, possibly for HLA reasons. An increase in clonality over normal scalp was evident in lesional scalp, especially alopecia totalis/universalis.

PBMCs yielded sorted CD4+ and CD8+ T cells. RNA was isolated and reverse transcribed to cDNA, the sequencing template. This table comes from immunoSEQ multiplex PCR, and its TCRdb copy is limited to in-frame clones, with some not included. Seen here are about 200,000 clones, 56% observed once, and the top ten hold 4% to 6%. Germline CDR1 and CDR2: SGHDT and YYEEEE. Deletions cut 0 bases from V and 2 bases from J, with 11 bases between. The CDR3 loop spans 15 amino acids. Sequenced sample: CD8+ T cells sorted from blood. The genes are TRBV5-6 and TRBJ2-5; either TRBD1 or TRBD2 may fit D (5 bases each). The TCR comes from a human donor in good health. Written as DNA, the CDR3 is TGTGCCAGCAGCTTGGTAGGGACCGCTCAAGAGACCCAGTACTTC. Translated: CASSLVGTAQETQYF.